A selection of T cell receptor beta chains follows, all from one sample in a study of cytomegalovirus exposure and HLA in healthy donors. Profiled with immunoSEQ multiplex PCR; TCRdb holds only in-frame clones, not every one. The table shows some 98,000 clones, with approximately 82% occurring only once. Sequencing was done on a sample of PBMCs. These receptors all come from a female donor in good health and CMV-seropositive. CDR3s include the opening cysteine and the closing phenylalanine or tryptophan. Each record gives: V gene, D gene, clone size, J gene, CDR3 protein, CDR3 DNA. A D gene is named only where the DNA matches it firmly. The size field is filled for only some rows; it gives once, few, many or a size class.

TRBV19	NA	NA	TRBJ1-5	CASSIQKNQPQHF	TGTGCCAGTAGTATACAGAAGAATCAGCCCCAGCATTTT
TRBV13	TRBD1	NA	TRBJ1-2	CASSLDSTGRGYTF	TGTGCCAGCAGCTTAGATTCGACAGGGAGAGGCTACACCTTC
TRBV6-5	TRBD1	NA	TRBJ1-5	CATRDRVDQPQHF	TGTGCCACCAGGGACAGGGTGGATCAGCCCCAGCATTTT
TRBV4-1	NA	NA	TRBJ1-5	CASSQDGLQPQHF	TGCGCCAGCAGCCAAGATGGGCTTCAGCCCCAGCATTTT
TRBV28	TRBD1	NA	TRBJ1-5	CASNTGQGATRSNQPQHF	TGTGCCAGCAACACAGGACAGGGGGCAACTAGGTCAAATCAGCCCCAGCATTTT
TRBV27	NA	NA	TRBJ1-5	CASSLAYNQPQHF	TGTGCCAGCAGTTTGGCTTACAATCAGCCCCAGCATTTT
TRBV2	NA	NA	TRBJ1-2	CASSEQGYGYTF	TGTGCCAGCAGTGAACAGGGCTATGGCTACACCTTC
TRBV21-1	NA	NA	TRBJ2-3	CASKPPSHFPGDTQYF	TGTGCCAGCAAACCCCCTTCCCACTTTCCGGGGGATACGCAGTATTTT
TRBV29-1	NA	NA	TRBJ1-2	CSVEIQGRNYYGYTF	TGCAGCGTTGAGATACAGGGCAGGAATTACTATGGCTACACCTTC
TRBV29-1	TRBD1	NA	TRBJ1-1	CSVERPGQMNTEAFF	TGCAGCGTTGAACGGCCGGGACAGATGAACACTGAAGCTTTCTTT
TRBV4-1	NA	NA	TRBJ2-3	CASSPGGDRAGTDTQYF	TGCGCCAGCAGCCCGGGGGGGGACAGGGCAGGCACAGATACGCAGTATTTT
TRBV18	NA	NA	TRBJ1-1	CASSPDRLKNTEAFF	TGTGCCAGCTCGCCTGACAGGCTAAAGAACACTGAAGCTTTCTTT
TRBV5-1	NA	few	TRBJ1-4	CASSSNTGTNEKLFF	TGCGCCAGCAGCTCTAACACAGGTACTAATGAAAAACTGTTTTTT
TRBV7-3	TRBD1	few	TRBJ2-7	CASSLSKGNSGTELREQYF	TGTGCCAGCAGCTTAAGTAAAGGCAACTCCGGGACAGAGCTACGCGAGCAGTACTTC
TRBV7-2	NA	NA	TRBJ1-1	CASSLAGTPNTEAFF	TGTGCCAGCAGCTTAGCGGGGACTCCGAACACTGAAGCTTTCTTT
TRBV29-1	TRBD1	few	TRBJ2-7	CSVDAPGQGTYEQYF	TGCAGCGTTGATGCCCCAGGACAGGGGACCTACGAGCAGTACTTC
TRBV7-9	NA	NA	TRBJ2-3	CASSFDYSRSTDTQYF	TGTGCCAGCAGCTTTGACTACTCGCGTAGCACAGATACGCAGTATTTT
TRBV7-3	NA	NA	TRBJ2-5	CASSLGVLGGGVGVETQYF	TGTGCCAGCAGCTTGGGTGTTTTAGGTGGCGGGGTGGGGGTAGAGACCCAGTACTTC
TRBV9	NA	NA	TRBJ1-1	CASSVVPSEAFF	TGTGCCAGCAGCGTAGTCCCTTCTGAAGCTTTCTTT
TRBV2	TRBD1	NA	TRBJ1-1	CASRRTGERGEAFF	TGTGCCAGCAGGCGGACAGGGGAGAGAGGTGAAGCTTTCTTT
TRBV6-5	NA	NA	TRBJ2-1	CASSTGEPSYNEQFF	TGTGCCAGCAGCACCGGGGAGCCGTCCTACAATGAGCAGTTCTTC
TRBV7-3	TRBD2	NA	TRBJ2-1	CASSEGIAGAYNEQFF	TGTGCCAGCAGCGAGGGAATAGCGGGCGCCTACAATGAGCAGTTCTTC
TRBV2	NA	NA	TRBJ1-2	CAVRQPSLALYGYTF	TGTGCCGTACGACAGCCCTCTCTCGCACTCTATGGCTACACCTTC
TRBV6-6	NA	few	TRBJ1-5	CASHGHSNQPQHF	TGTGCCAGTCACGGACATAGCAATCAGCCCCAGCATTTT
TRBV7-8	NA	NA	TRBJ2-7	CASSYGLGEQYF	TGTGCCAGCAGCTATGGACTGGGCGAGCAGTACTTC
TRBV2	NA	NA	TRBJ2-2	CASSDHWELFF	TGTGCCAGCAGTGATCATTGGGAGCTGTTTTTT
TRBV5-1	TRBD2	NA	TRBJ2-1	CASSLPQRGDPHEQFF	TGCGCCAGCAGCTTGCCCCAGCGGGGGGACCCGCATGAGCAGTTCTTC
TRBV12-5	TRBD2	NA	TRBJ2-1	CASGLSWTLAGGSSSYNEQFF	TGTGCTAGTGGTTTGTCATGGACTTTGGCGGGAGGTTCGAGCTCCTACAATGAGCAGTTCTTC
TRBV2	TRBD2	NA	TRBJ2-3	CASTRLAGDTQYF	TGTGCCAGCACCAGACTAGCTGGAGATACGCAGTATTTT
TRBV5-8	TRBD1	NA	TRBJ1-5	CASSIRQGARRDQPQHF	TGTGCCAGCAGCATTAGACAGGGGGCTCGAAGGGATCAGCCCCAGCATTTT
TRBV7-8	NA	NA	TRBJ1-5	CASSLWADPSWSNQPQHF	TGTGCCAGCAGCTTATGGGCAGATCCTTCGTGGAGCAATCAGCCCCAGCATTTT
TRBV19	NA	once	TRBJ2-7	CASSAQGTYEQYF	TGTGCCAGTAGTGCACAGGGTACGTACGAGCAGTACTTC
TRBV6-6	NA	NA	TRBJ1-1	CASSSTLGGVNTEAFF	TGTGCCAGCAGTTCGACCCTGGGAGGTGTGAACACTGAAGCTTTCTTT
TRBV6-5	NA	NA	TRBJ2-7	CASSRGINEQYF	TGTGCCTCATCTCGGGGGATCAACGAGCAGTACTTC